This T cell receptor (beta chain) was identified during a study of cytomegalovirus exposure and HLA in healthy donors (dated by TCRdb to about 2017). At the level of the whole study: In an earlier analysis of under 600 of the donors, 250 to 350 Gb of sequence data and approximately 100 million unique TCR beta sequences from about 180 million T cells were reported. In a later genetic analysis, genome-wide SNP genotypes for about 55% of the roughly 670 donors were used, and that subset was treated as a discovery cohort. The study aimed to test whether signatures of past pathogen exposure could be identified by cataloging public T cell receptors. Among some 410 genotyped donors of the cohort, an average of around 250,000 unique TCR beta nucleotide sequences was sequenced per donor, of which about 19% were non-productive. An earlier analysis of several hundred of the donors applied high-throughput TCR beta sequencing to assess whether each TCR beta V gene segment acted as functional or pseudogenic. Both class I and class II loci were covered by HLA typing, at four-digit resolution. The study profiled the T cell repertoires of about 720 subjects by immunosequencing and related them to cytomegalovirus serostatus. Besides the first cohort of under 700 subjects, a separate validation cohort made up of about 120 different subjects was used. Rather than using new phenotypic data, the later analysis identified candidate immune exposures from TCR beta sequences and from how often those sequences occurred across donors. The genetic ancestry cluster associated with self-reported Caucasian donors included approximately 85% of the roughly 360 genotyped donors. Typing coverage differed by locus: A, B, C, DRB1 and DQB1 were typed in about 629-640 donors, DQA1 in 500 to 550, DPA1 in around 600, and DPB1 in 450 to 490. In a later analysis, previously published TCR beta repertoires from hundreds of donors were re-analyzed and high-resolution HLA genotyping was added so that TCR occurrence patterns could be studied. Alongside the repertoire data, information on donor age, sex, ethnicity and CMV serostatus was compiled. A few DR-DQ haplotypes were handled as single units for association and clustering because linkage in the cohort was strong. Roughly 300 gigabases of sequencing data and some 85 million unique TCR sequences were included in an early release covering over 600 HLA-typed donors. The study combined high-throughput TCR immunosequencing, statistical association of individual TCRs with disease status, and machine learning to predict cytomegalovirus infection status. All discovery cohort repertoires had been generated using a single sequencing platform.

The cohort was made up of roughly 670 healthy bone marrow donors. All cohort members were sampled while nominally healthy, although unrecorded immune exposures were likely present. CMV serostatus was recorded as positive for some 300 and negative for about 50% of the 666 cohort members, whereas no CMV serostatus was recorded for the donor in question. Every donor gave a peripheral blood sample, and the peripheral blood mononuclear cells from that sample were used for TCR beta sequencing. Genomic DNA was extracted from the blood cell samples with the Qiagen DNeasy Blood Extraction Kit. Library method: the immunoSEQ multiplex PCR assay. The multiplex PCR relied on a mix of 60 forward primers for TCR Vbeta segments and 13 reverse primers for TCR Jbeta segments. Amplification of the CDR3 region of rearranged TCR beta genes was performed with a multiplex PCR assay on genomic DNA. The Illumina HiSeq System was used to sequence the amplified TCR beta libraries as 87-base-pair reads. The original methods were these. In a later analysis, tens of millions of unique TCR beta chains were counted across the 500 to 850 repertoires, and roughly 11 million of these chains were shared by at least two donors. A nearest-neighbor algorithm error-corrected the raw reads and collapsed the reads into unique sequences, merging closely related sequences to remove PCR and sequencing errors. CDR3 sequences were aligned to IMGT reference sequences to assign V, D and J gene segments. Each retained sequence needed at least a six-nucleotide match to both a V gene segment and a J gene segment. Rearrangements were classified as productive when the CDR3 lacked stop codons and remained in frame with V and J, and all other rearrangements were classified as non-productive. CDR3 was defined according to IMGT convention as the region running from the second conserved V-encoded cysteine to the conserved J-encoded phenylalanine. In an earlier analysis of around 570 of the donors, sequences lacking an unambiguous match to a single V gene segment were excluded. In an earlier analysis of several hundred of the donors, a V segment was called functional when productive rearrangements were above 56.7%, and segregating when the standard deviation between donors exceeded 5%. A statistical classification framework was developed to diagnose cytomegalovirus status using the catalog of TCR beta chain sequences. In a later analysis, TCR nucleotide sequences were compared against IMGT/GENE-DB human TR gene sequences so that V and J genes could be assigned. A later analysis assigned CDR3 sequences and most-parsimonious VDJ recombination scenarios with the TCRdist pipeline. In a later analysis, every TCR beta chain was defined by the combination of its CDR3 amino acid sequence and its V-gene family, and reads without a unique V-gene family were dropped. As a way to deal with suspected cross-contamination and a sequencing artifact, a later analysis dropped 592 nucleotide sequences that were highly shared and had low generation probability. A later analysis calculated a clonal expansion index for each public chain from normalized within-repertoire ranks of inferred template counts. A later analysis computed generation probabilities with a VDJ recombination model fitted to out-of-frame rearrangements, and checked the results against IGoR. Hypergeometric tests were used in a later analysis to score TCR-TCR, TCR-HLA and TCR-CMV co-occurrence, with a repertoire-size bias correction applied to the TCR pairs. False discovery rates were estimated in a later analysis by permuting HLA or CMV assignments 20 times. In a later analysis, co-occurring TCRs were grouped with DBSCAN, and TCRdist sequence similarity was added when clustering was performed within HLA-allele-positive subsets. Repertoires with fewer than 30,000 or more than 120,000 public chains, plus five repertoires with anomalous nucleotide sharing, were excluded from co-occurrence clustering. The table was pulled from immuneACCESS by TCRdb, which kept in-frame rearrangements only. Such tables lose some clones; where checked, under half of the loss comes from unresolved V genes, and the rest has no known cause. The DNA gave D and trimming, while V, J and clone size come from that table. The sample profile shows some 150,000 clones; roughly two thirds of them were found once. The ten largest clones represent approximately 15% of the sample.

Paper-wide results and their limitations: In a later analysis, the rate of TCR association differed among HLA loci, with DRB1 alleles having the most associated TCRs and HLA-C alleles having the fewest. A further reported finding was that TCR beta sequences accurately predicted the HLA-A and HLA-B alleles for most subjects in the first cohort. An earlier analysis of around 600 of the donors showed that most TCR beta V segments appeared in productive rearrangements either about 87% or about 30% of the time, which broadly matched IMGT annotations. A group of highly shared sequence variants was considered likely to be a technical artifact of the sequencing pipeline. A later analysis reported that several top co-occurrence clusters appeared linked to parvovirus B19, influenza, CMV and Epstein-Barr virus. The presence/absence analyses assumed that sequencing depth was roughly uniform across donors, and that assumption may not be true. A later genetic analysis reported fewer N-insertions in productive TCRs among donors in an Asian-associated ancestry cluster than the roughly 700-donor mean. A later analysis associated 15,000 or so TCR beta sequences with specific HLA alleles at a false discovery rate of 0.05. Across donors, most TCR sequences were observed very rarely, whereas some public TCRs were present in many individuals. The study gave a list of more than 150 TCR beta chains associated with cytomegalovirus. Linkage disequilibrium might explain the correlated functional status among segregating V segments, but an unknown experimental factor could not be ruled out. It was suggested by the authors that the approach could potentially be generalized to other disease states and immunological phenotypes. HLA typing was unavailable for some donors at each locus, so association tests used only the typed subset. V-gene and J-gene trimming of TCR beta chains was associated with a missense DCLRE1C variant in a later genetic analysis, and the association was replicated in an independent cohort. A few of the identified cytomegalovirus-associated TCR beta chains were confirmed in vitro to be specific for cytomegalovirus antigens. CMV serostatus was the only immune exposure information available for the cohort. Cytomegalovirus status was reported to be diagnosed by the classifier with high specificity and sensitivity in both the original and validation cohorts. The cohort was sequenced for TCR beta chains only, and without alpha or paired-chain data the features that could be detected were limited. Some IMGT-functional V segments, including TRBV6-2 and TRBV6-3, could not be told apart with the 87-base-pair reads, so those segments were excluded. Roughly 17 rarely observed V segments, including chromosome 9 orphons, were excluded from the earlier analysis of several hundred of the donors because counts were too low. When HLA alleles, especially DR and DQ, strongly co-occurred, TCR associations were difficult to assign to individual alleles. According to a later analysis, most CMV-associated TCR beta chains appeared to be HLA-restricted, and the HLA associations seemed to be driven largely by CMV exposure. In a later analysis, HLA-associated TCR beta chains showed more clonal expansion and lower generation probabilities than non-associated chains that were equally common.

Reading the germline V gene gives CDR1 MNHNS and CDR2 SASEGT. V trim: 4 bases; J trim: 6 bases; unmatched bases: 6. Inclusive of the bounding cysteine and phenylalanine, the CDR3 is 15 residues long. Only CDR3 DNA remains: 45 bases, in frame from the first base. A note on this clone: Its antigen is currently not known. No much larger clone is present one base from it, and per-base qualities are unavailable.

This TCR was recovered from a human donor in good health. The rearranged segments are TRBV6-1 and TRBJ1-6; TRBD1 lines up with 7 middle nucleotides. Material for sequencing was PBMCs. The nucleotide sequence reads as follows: TGTGCCAGCAGTGCAGGACAGGACATTAATTCACCCCTCCACTTT. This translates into CASSAGQDINSPLHF.